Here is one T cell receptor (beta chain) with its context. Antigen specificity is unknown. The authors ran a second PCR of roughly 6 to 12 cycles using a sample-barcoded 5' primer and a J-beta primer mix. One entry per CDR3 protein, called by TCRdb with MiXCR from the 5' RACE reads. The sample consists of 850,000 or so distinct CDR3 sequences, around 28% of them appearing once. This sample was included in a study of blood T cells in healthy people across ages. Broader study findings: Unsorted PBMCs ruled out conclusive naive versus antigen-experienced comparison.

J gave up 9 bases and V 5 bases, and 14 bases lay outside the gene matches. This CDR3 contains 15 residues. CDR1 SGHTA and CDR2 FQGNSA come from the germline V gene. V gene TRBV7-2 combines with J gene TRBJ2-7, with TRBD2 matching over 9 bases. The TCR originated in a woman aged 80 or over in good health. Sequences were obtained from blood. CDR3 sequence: CASSRGQREDAAQYF. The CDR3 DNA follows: TGTGCCAGCAGCCGAGGCCAGCGGGAGGATGCGGCGCAGTACTTC. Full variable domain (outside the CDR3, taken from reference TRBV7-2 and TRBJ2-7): GAGVSQSPSNKVTEKGKDVELRCDPISGHTALYWYRQSLGQGLEFLIYFQGNSAPDKSGLPSDRFSAERTGGSVSTLTIQRTQQEDSAVYLCASSRGQREDAAQYFGPGTRLTVT.